Each of the 20 T cell receptor beta chains below was sequenced from the same sample in a study of blood T cell repertoires in COVID-19. TCRdb's copy holds only in-frame clones and misses some; the assay was immunoSEQ multiplex PCR. Among fewer than 250,000 clones listed, 87% were seen once. Input material: PBMCs or T cells enriched from blood (not recorded which). These receptors came from a man aged 25 to 40 in a cohort exposed to, infected with or recovered from COVID-19 (not recorded which).

This clone was found once. The gene calls are TRBV20-1 and TRBJ1-3; 7 bases are shared with TRBD1. Germline V gene sequence: CDR1 DFQATT, CDR2 SNEGSKA (reference sequence). The trim removed 3 bases at V and 2 bases at J, leaving 4 bases unmatched. This CDR3 has 14 residues. CDR3 residues: CSASPTGAGNTIYF. The CDR3 DNA sequence: TGCAGTGCTAGTCCCACAGGGGCTGGAAACACCATATATTTT.

This clone was seen a handful of times. This sequence joins TRBV3-1 (or the pseudogene TRBV3-2) and TRBJ1-5; D is uncertain. This CDR3 contains 16 residues. V was pared by 1 base and J by 7 bases, with 17 bases between. Per germline, CDR1 LGHDT and CDR2 YNNKEL (reference sequence). The chain's CDR3 is CASSQGGCVGGQPQHF. Written as DNA, the CDR3 is TGTGCCAGCAGCCAAGGAGGATGTGTGGGTGGCCAGCCCCAGCATTTT.

This chain uses TRBV28 with TRBJ2-7, with 13 bases lining up with TRBD2. Germline V gene lookup returns CDR1 MDHEN and CDR2 SYDVKM. V dropped 7 bases and J dropped 6; count of bases not matched to a gene: 15. CDR3 length: 17 amino acids. The CDR3 loop is CASIPRPPLAGGSEQYF. The CDR3 DNA reads as TGTGCCAGCATACCCCGGCCCCCACTAGCGGGAGGGTCCGAGCAGTACTTC.

This chain connects TRBV3-1 (or the pseudogene TRBV3-2) to TRBJ2-1, with TRBD2 matching over 12 bases. The CDR3 length is 17 residues. Germline CDR1 LGHDT, CDR2 YNNKEL (reference sequence). V was pared by 5 bases and J by 5 bases, with 10 bases of the junction left unmatched. This CDR3 is CASSTLLAGGSNNEQFF. CDR3 nucleotides: TGTGCCAGCAGCACCTTACTAGCGGGAGGTTCCAACAATGAGCAGTTCTTC.

This chain connects TRBV9 to TRBJ2-7; 9 bases are a match to TRBD2. The CDR3 has 16 residues. Germline assignment: CDR1 SGDLS and CDR2 YYNGEE. J lost 6 bases, V lost 4 bases, and 14 bases had no gene match. In nucleotides, the CDR3 is TGTGCCAGCAGCCTCCGGGGATCCGGGACTAGCCGCGAGCAGTACTTC. Encoded protein: CASSLRGSGTSREQYF.

The genes are TRBV9 and TRBJ2-5; possible D gene TRBD1, 6 bases. Germline CDR1 is SGDLS and CDR2 is YYNGEE. The CDR3 has 14 residues. V gave up 1 base and J gave up 4 bases, with 11 bases separating them. The DNA for the CDR3 is TGTGCCAGCAGCGTATCTGGGACACTAGAGACCCAGTACTTC. The encoded protein is CASSVSGTLETQYF. The whole variable domain, remainder taken from reference TRBV9 and TRBJ2-5, is DSGVTQTPKHLITATGQRVTLRCSPRSGDLSVYWYQQSLDQGLQFLIQYYNGEERAKGNILERFSAQQFPDLHSELNLSSLELGDSALYFCASSVSGTLETQYFGPGTRLLVL.

The chain links TRBV5-1 to TRBJ2-3, with TRBD1 matching 7 bases. There are 16 residues in the CDR3. J lost 2 bases, V lost 4 bases, and 10 bases had no gene match. Per the germline V gene, CDR1 is SGHRS and CDR2 is YFSETQ. CDR3: CASSPGDRAFTDTQYF. In DNA, the CDR3 is TGCGCCAGCAGCCCGGGCGACAGGGCGTTCACAGATACGCAGTATTTT.

This sequence joins TRBV11-2 and TRBJ2-3, with 9 bases that match TRBD2. CDR3 length: 17 residues. The junction had 9 bases not matched to a gene; V was cut back by 3 bases and J by 2 bases. Per germline, CDR1 SGHAT and CDR2 FQNNGV. CDR3 sequence: CASSFLPSGTPTDTQYF. CDR3 sequence (DNA): TGTGCCAGCAGCTTTCTCCCTAGCGGGACACCCACAGATACGCAGTATTTT.

This clone turned up a few times. The V call is TRBV7-9, the J call TRBJ1-1, with no clear D. Trimming took 1 base from V and 3 from J, leaving 6 bases between them. CDR1 is SEHNR and CDR2 is FQNEAQ in the germline V gene (reference sequence). CDR3 length: 13 residues. CDR3 DNA sequence: TGTGCCAGCAGCTTAGTAGTGGACACTGAAGCTTTCTTT. Translating it yields CASSLVVDTEAFF.

The chain employs TRBV19 and TRBJ2-2; TRBD1 matches 8 bases. The CDR3 is 19 residues long. Trimming took 4 bases from V and 6 from J; bases not matched to a gene: 19. The germline CDR1 and CDR2 sequences are LNHDA and SQIVND (reference sequence). CDR3 protein: CASSTLPRWTGFNSGELFF. Written as DNA, the CDR3 is TGTGCCAGTAGTACTCTCCCCCGATGGACAGGGTTTAATTCCGGGGAGCTGTTTTTT.

The CDR3 region is CASSPADRGANEQYF. The CDR3 region has the DNA TGTGCCAGCAGTCCCGCGGACAGGGGAGCCAACGAGCAGTACTTC. The V call is TRBV27, the J call TRBJ2-7; 9 bases align to TRBD1. With 5 bases clipped from V and 5 bases from J, the junction kept 10 bases outside the gene matches. Per the germline V gene, CDR1 is MNHEY and CDR2 is SMNVEV (reference sequence). The CDR3 covers 15 residues.

The chain has TRBV4-1 and TRBJ2-7, with 9 positions matching TRBD1. Germline-derived CDR1 and CDR2 are MGHRA and YSYEKL. The CDR3 covers 16 residues. After removal of 2 bases from V and 4 bases from J, the junction contained 9 bases not matched to a gene. CDR3 region: CASSQSQGAGYYEQYF. The DNA of the CDR3 is TGCGCCAGCAGCCAATCACAGGGGGCGGGATATTACGAGCAGTACTTC.

The rearrangement uses TRBV19 and TRBJ2-7; D is possibly TRBD2 (6 bases). There are 12 residues in the CDR3. V lost 6 bases and J 9 bases, leaving 15 bases between the germline ends. Looked up from germline, CDR1 is LNHDA and CDR2 is SQIVND (reference sequence). The CDR3 loop is CASRDRDFGQYF. In DNA form, the CDR3 reads TGTGCCAGTAGGGACCGGGACTTTGGGCAGTACTTC. The variable domain in full, completed from reference TRBV19 and TRBJ2-7, reads DGGITQSPKYLFRKEGQNVTLSCEQNLNHDAMYWYRQDPGQGLRLIYYSQIVNDFQKGDIAEGYSVSREKKESFPLTVTSAQKNPTAFYLCASRDRDFGQYFGPGTRLTVT.

The V call is TRBV5-1, the J call TRBJ2-7; 8 nucleotides align to TRBD2. The CDR3 is 13 amino acids. CDR1 SGHRS and CDR2 YFSETQ come from the germline V gene. The V segment lost 4 bases and the J segment 7 bases; nucleotides outside the gene matches: 7. The DNA of the CDR3 is TGCGCCAGCAGCCGTCTAGCGGGCGGTGAGCAGTACTTC. It encodes CASSRLAGGEQYF.

The table lists this clone with a few counts. The CDR3: CASSSAQEGGQPQHF. The CDR3 coding sequence is TGTGCCAGCAGTTCCGCCCAAGAAGGAGGGCAGCCCCAGCATTTT. This chain connects TRBV28 to TRBJ1-5; unclear D gene. V gave up 4 bases and J gave up 7 bases, with 17 bases separating them. Germline V CDR1 and CDR2: MDHEN, SYDVKM. The CDR3 is made up of 15 amino acids. Using reference TRBV28 and TRBJ1-5 for the parts outside the CDR3, the full variable domain is DVKVTQSSRYLVKRTGEKVFLECVQDMDHENMFWYRQDPGLGLRLIYFSYDVKMKEKGDIPEGYSVSREKKERFSLILESASTNQTSMYLCASSSAQEGGQPQHFGDGTRLSIL.

This rearrangement joins TRBV27 to TRBJ2-7; weak D call: TRBD2 (6 bases). Trimming cost V 1 base and J 5 bases, with 15 bases left between them. Per germline, CDR1 MNHEY and CDR2 SMNVEV (reference sequence). This CDR3 has 15 amino acids. The CDR3 nucleotides read TGTGCCAGCAGTTTATGGGCGGGACGGTCCGACGAGCAGTACTTC. Protein sequence: CASSLWAGRSDEQYF.

The genes are TRBV4-3 and TRBJ2-2, with TRBD1 matching over 9 bases. In germline, CDR1 is LGHNA, CDR2 YSLEER. The CDR3 covers 17 residues. Trimming cost V 3 bases and J 2 bases; bases outside gene matches: 7. The CDR3 protein is CASSHYTGQGNTGELFF. In DNA, the CDR3 is TGCGCCAGCAGCCATTATACGGGACAGGGAAACACCGGGGAGCTGTTTTTT.

This clone was counted a few times. CDR3 nucleotide sequence: TGCGCCAGCAGCCAAGAGACTAGCGGGAGAAGGTACGAGCAGTACTTC. Amino acid sequence: CASSQETSGRRYEQYF. The V gene is TRBV4-3, the J gene TRBJ2-7, with 12 bases lining up with TRBD2. The V and J ends lost 0 bases and 4 bases, in that order; junction bases with no gene match: 4. The CDR3 is made up of 16 amino acids. Germline V CDR1 and CDR2: LGHNA, YSLEER.

The CDR3 bases are TGTGCCAGCAGCTTAACGACAGGGACGACGGGTTCACCCCTCCACTTT. This codes for CASSLTTGTTGSPLHF. V is TRBV7-2 and J is TRBJ1-6; 7 bases are shared with TRBD1. After removal of 2 bases from V and 9 bases from J, the junction contained 10 bases not matched to a gene. Germline V gives CDR1 SGHTA, CDR2 FQGNSA. The CDR3 runs to 16 residues.

The chain carries TRBV20-1 and TRBJ2-3; 10 positions agree with TRBD2. The CDR3 sequence is 16 residues long. Losses at the gene ends were 3 bases for V and 1 base for J; bases not matched to a gene: 7. CDR1 is DFQATT, CDR2 SNEGSKA, per germline (reference sequence). CDR3 protein: CSASRLAGAGTDTQYF. As DNA, the CDR3 is TGCAGTGCTAGTCGGCTAGCGGGAGCAGGCACAGATACGCAGTATTTT.